Each of the 17 T cell receptor beta chains below was sequenced from the same sample in a study of T-cell reconstitution after alpha-beta-depleted transplantation in children. Construction of the TCRbeta library involved unique molecular identifiers. TCRdb re-analysed the PCR reads in MiXCR, keeping a single row per CDR3 protein. Altogether about 980,000 distinct CDR3 sequences are present, 25% to 35% being singletons, with the ten largest covering more than 25%. The specimen was PBMCs, mostly from graft donor cells, collected 360 days after TCRalphabeta/CD19-depleted stem cell transplant. Receptor source: a boy younger than two who had a stem cell transplant for SCID, so the T cells may come from the graft donor.

This clonotype was counted at least ten times. The chain joins TRBV10-3 to TRBJ2-7, with a weak D call TRBD2 (5 bases). With 1 base removed from V and 0 bases from J, the gap between germline ends came to 10 bases. Germline V gene sequence: CDR1 ENHRY, CDR2 SYGVKD. The CDR3 runs to 15 residues. The CDR3 DNA reads as TGTGCCATCAGTGAGTTGGCTAGCCCCTCCTACGAGCAGTACTTC. Translation: CAISELASPSYEQYF.

V usage is TRBV7-9 and J usage is TRBJ1-4; D gene uncertain. The V end was cut by 4 bases, the J end by 7 bases, with 10 bases between. The CDR3 has 13 residues. The germline CDR1 and CDR2 sequences are SEHNR and FQNEAQ (reference sequence). Written as DNA, the CDR3 is TGTGCCAGCAGCTACGACACTCCTGAAAAACTGTTTTTT. This gives the protein CASSYDTPEKLFF.

The chain has TRBV15 and TRBJ2-1, with 8 bases that match TRBD2. J lost 3 bases, V lost 1 base, and 11 bases had no gene match. The CDR3 covers 18 residues. From germline, CDR1 is LNHNV and CDR2 YYDKDF (reference sequence). CDR3 region: CATSRVALLAGVYNEQFF. CDR3 DNA sequence: TGTGCCACCAGCAGAGTAGCACTCCTAGCGGGCGTCTACAATGAGCAGTTCTTC.

The V call is TRBV7-2, the J call TRBJ1-6, with TRBD1 matching 9 bases. The CDR3 is 17 amino acids. Germline V lookup: CDR1 SGHTA, CDR2 FQGNSA. J gave up 9 bases and V 0 bases, and 9 bases lay outside the gene matches. The CDR3 loop reads CASSLAGTGTTGSPLHF. The CDR3 nucleotides read TGTGCCAGCAGCTTAGCCGGGACAGGGACTACGGGTTCACCCCTCCACTTT.

V gene TRBV9 combines with J gene TRBJ2-7, with 9 positions matching TRBD1. There are 15 residues in the CDR3. Germline assignment: CDR1 SGDLS and CDR2 YYNGEE. V trimming: 0 bases; J trimming: 2 bases; junction bases outside the gene matches: 3. CDR3 sequence: CASSVGTGAPYEQYF. Here the CDR3 DNA reads TGTGCCAGCAGCGTAGGGACAGGGGCCCCCTACGAGCAGTACTTC.

This clonotype was counted between two and nine times. The chain uses TRBV10-1 and TRBJ2-1, with TRBD2 identical over 8 bases. The germline CDR1 and CDR2 sequences are WNHNN and SYGVQD (reference sequence). The CDR3 is 15 residues long. Trimming took 1 base from V and 5 from J; bases not matched to a gene: 4. The CDR3 DNA reads TGCGCCAGCAGTGAGTTGCGCGGGGGGAACAATGAGCAGTTCTTC. Amino acid sequence: CASSELRGGNNEQFF.

In its sample, this clonotype was seen once. This chain joins TRBV7-2 and TRBJ2-3; a possible D gene is TRBD1 (6 bases). V was shortened by 5 bases and J by 2 bases, with 14 bases between the two germline ends. This CDR3 comprises 15 residues. Germline V gene lookup returns CDR1 SGHTA and CDR2 FQGNSA. In nucleotides, the CDR3 is TGTGCCAGCAGCCCTTGGGACAATAACACAGATACGCAGTATTTT. Protein sequence: CASSPWDNNTDTQYF.

The chain is built from TRBV7-8 and TRBJ2-3, with no clear D. With 9 bases removed from V and 0 bases from J, the gap between germline ends came to 19 bases. There are 16 residues in the CDR3. Germline V CDR1 and CDR2: SGHVS, FQNEAQ. In nucleotides, the CDR3 is TGTGCCAGACCCCACCTAGGACGGGTTAGCACAGATACGCAGTATTTT. Protein product: CARPHLGRVSTDTQYF.

This clonotype was found a few times. This chain uses TRBV5-1 with TRBJ2-3, with 7 bases matching TRBD2. This CDR3 has 18 residues. Germline lookup yields CDR1 SGHRS and CDR2 YFSETQ. Trimming cost V 3 bases and J 4 bases; bases outside gene matches: 17. CDR3 protein: CASSWSSALAVGADTQYF. CDR3 nucleotides: TGCGCCAGCAGCTGGAGTAGCGCTCTAGCGGTAGGTGCAGATACGCAGTATTTT.

This clonotype was counted a single time. V is TRBV20-1 and J is TRBJ2-7; D is ambiguous. The CDR3 is 14 amino acids. Germline V lookup: CDR1 DFQATT, CDR2 SNEGSKA (reference sequence). V shed 0 bases and J shed 1 base, with 10 bases lying between them. CDR3 loop: CSARDLGPSYEQYF. The CDR3 DNA follows: TGCAGTGCTAGAGATCTAGGTCCTTCCTACGAGCAGTACTTC.

This clonotype was seen a few times. The chain uses TRBV7-9 and TRBJ2-3; 7 bases map to TRBD2. The ends lost 5 bases at V and 2 bases at J; junction bases unmatched: 7. The V gene's germline CDR1 is SEHNR and CDR2 FQNEAQ (reference sequence). This CDR3 is built from 15 residues. CDR3 residues: CASSNGLAVTDTQYF. In DNA, the CDR3 is TGTGCCAGCAGCAACGGGCTAGCGGTCACAGATACGCAGTATTTT. Full variable domain (remainder filled in from reference TRBV7-9 and TRBJ2-3): DTGVSQNPRHKITKRGQNVTFRCDPISEHNRLYWYRQTLGQGPEFLTYFQNEAQLEKSRLLSDRFSAERPKGSFSTLEIQRTEQGDSAMYLCASSNGLAVTDTQYFGPGTRLTVL.

The chain links TRBV12-3 or TRBV12-4 to TRBJ2-3; 8 bases line up with TRBD2. This CDR3 spans 13 amino acids. V trimming: 3 bases; J trimming: 5 bases; junction bases outside the gene matches: 1. The CDR3 region is CASSFTSGDTQYF. Here the CDR3 DNA reads TGTGCCAGCAGTTTCACTAGCGGAGATACGCAGTATTTT.

This clonotype was found a few times. The V and J genes are TRBV5-1 and TRBJ2-1, with 8 bases matching TRBD1. The CDR3 contains 16 residues. Trimming took 1 base from V and 2 from J; bases not matched to a gene: 5. Germline V gene sequence: CDR1 SGHRS, CDR2 YFSETQ. The CDR3 DNA is TGCGCCAGCAGCTTGATACAGGGGGTCACCTACAATGAGCAGTTCTTC. Its protein product is CASSLIQGVTYNEQFF. Using reference TRBV5-1 and TRBJ2-1 for the parts outside the CDR3, the full variable domain is KAGVTQTPRYLIKTRGQQVTLSCSPISGHRSVSWYQQTPGQGLQFLFEYFSETQRNKGNFPGRFSGRQFSNSRSEMNVSTLELGDSALYLCASSLIQGVTYNEQFFGPGTRLTVL.

The rearrangement uses TRBV5-1 and TRBJ2-7, with D maybe TRBD1 (6 bases). Germline values: CDR1 SGHRS, CDR2 YFSETQ. CDR3 length: 13 amino acids. Between the trimmed V and J ends, which lost 7 bases and 0 bases, there was a span of 11 bases. DNA for the CDR3: TGCGCCAGCGGCCCAGGGGACTCCTACGAGCAGTACTTC. Amino acid sequence: CASGPGDSYEQYF.

This clonotype was counted a few times. The chain combines TRBV20-1 with TRBJ1-1, with TRBD1 matching 7 bases. The CDR3 totals 13 residues. With 4 bases clipped from V and 4 bases from J, the junction kept 6 bases outside the gene matches. Germline V gene sequence: CDR1 DFQATT, CDR2 SNEGSKA (reference sequence). In DNA, the CDR3 is TGCAGTGCTAAATTCGACAGGGCCACTGAAGCTTTCTTT. Translation: CSAKFDRATEAFF.

In its sample, this clonotype was seen a few times. The chain joins TRBV5-1 to TRBJ2-2, with 11 nucleotides matching TRBD2. The CDR3 contains 16 residues. The junction had 7 bases not matched to a gene; V was cut back by 3 bases and J by 6 bases. Germline loops: CDR1 SGHRS, CDR2 YFSETQ. The CDR3 DNA reads TGCGCCAGCAGCTCCCCTAGCGGGGGGAGCGCCGGGGAGCTGTTTTTT. Translated: CASSSPSGGSAGELFF.

The chain combines TRBV7-2 with TRBJ2-7; 9 bases match TRBD2. CDR3 size: 14 residues. V lost 1 base to trimming and J lost 6 bases; unmatched junction nucleotides: 4. CDR1 and CDR2 (germline): SGHTA, FQGNSA. The CDR3 region is CASSLGRGGSEQYF. In DNA form, the CDR3 reads TGTGCCAGCAGCTTAGGGCGGGGGGGCTCCGAGCAGTACTTC. Drawing the rest from reference TRBV7-2 and TRBJ2-7, the complete variable domain is GAGVSQSPSNKVTEKGKDVELRCDPISGHTALYWYRQSLGQGLEFLIYFQGNSAPDKSGLPSDRFSAERTGGSVSTLTIQRTQQEDSAVYLCASSLGRGGSEQYFGPGTRLTVT.